The 23 T cell receptor beta chains presented below share a single source sample, sequenced in a study of blood T cell repertoires in COVID-19. Produced via immunoSEQ multiplex PCR; TCRdb's table is partial and in-frame only. Among a few hundred thousand clones listed, 88% were seen once. Material for sequencing was peripheral blood. All receptors come from a woman in her 70s with COVID-19, enrolled during active disease.

This clone was observed a few times. V usage is TRBV6-2 or TRBV6-3 and J usage is TRBJ1-5; 7 bases are shared with TRBD1. Germline CDR1 MNHEY, CDR2 SVGEGT. The J segment lost 0 bases and the V segment lost 4 bases, leaving 9 bases of the junction unmatched. This CDR3 is 17 amino acids long. The CDR3 DNA sequence: TGTGCCAGCAGTTTACGGACAGGCTGGGATAGCAATCAGCCCCAGCATTTT. Translation: CASSLRTGWDSNQPQHF.

The gene calls are TRBV5-6 and TRBJ2-1; 11 bases align to TRBD2. The CDR3 length is 17 residues. J lost 0 bases, V lost 2 bases, and 4 bases had no gene match. The germline gives CDR1 SGHDT, CDR2 YYEEEE. In DNA, the CDR3 is TGTGCCAGCAGCTTCGGACTAGCGGGCTTCTCCTACAATGAGCAGTTCTTC. It is translated as CASSFGLAGFSYNEQFF. Based on the CDR3 plus reference TRBV5-6 and TRBJ2-1, the full variable domain is DAGVTQSPTHLIKTRGQQVTLRCSPKSGHDTVSWYQQALGQGPQFIFQYYEEEERQRGNFPDRFSGHQFPNYSSELNVNALLLGDSALYLCASSFGLAGFSYNEQFFGPGTRLTVL.

The chain employs TRBV9 and TRBJ2-1, with TRBD1 matching over 7 bases. The CDR3 has 20 residues. CDR1 is SGDLS, CDR2 YYNGEE, per germline. V lost 2 bases, J lost 4 bases, and 21 bases stayed unmatched. Here the CDR3 reads CASSVPHTGVPHRDYNEQFF. For the CDR3, the DNA is TGTGCCAGCAGCGTCCCCCATACAGGGGTCCCCCATAGAGATTACAATGAGCAGTTCTTC.

CDR3: CASRRTGGYGYTF. The CDR3 DNA follows: TGCGCCAGCAGGAGGACAGGGGGGTATGGCTACACCTTC. The chain links TRBV5-1 to TRBJ1-2; 10 nucleotides match TRBD1. Germline CDR1 reads SGHRS; CDR2 reads YFSETQ. Germline trimming cut 5 bases from V and 5 bases from J; bases unmatched to any gene: 3. This CDR3 spans 13 amino acids.

The chain uses TRBV7-2 and TRBJ2-7; the D gene is possibly TRBD2 (6 bases). The CDR3 has 15 amino acids. CDR1 SGHTA and CDR2 FQGNSA come from the germline V gene. V lost 4 bases and J lost 4, with 17 bases in between. The CDR3 sequence: CASSYISAGPYEQYF. As DNA, the CDR3 is TGTGCCAGCAGCTACATTTCGGCGGGACCTTACGAGCAGTACTTC.

The rearrangement uses TRBV28 and TRBJ2-3; D gene uncertain. The CDR3 has 13 residues. Germline V gene data show CDR1 as MDHEN and CDR2 as SYDVKM. V was pared by 6 bases and J by 1 base, with 8 bases between. The CDR3 nucleotides read TGTGCCAGCAGCCGGTTCCGCACAGATACGCAGTATTTT. Translated, it gives CASSRFRTDTQYF.

The chain recombines TRBV6-5 with TRBJ2-1, with D maybe TRBD1 (6 bases). This CDR3 has 15 amino acids. V shed 4 bases and J shed 5 bases, with 15 bases lying between them. Germline CDR1 reads MNHEY; CDR2 reads SVGAGI. The CDR3 loop reads CASSSSYRVHNEQFF. CDR3 bases: TGTGCCAGCAGTTCCTCTTACAGGGTGCACAATGAGCAGTTCTTC.

The CDR3 region is CASRPGGEPYGYTF. CDR3 in DNA: TGTGCCAGCAGACCGGGGGGGGAACCGTATGGCTACACCTTC. The chain has TRBV5-4 and TRBJ1-2, with D possibly being TRBD1 (5 bases). This CDR3 has 14 residues. CDR1 SGHNT and CDR2 YYREEE come from the germline V gene (reference sequence). The V and J ends lost 5 bases and 5 bases respectively, with 16 bases between them.

The chain uses TRBV5-1 and TRBJ2-4; TRBD1 agrees at 7 bases. The length of the CDR3 is 17 residues. The germline V gene encodes CDR1 SGHRS and CDR2 YFSETQ. V lost 5 bases to trimming and J lost 5 bases; unmatched junction nucleotides: 16. The CDR3 DNA sequence: TGCGCCAGCAGTCCTGCAAAGACAGGGACCTTCGAAAACATTCAGTACTTC. It codes for CASSPAKTGTFENIQYF. Supplemented by reference TRBV5-1 and TRBJ2-4, the full variable domain reads KAGVTQTPRYLIKTRGQQVTLSCSPISGHRSVSWYQQTPGQGLQFLFEYFSETQRNKGNFPGRFSGRQFSNSRSEMNVSTLELGDSALYLCASSPAKTGTFENIQYFGAGTRLSVL.

The chain employs TRBV6-4 and TRBJ2-7; TRBD1 is a possible D gene (6 bases). The CDR3 runs to 13 residues. The ends were cut back, 6 bases at V and 2 bases at J, with 11 bases in the middle. Germline V gene lookup returns CDR1 MRHNA and CDR2 SNTAGT. CDR3 in amino acids: CASSGDTAYEQYF. CDR3 coding DNA: TGTGCCAGCAGCGGGGACACCGCCTACGAGCAGTACTTC.

The J gene is TRBJ1-6, the V gene TRBV5-1, with unresolved D. Trimming stripped 0 bases from V and 4 bases from J, with 14 bases between. In germline, CDR1 is SGHRS, CDR2 YFSETQ. The CDR3 has 17 amino acids. In nucleotides, the CDR3 is TGCGCCAGCAGCTTGGAAACATCGGAACTATATAATTCACCCCTCCACTTT. Translation: CASSLETSELYNSPLHF.

J is TRBJ2-1 and V is TRBV7-2; TRBD2 agrees at 7 bases. CDR1 SGHTA and CDR2 FQGNSA come from the germline V gene. This CDR3 has 16 amino acids. The junction had 12 bases not matched to a gene; V was cut back by 1 base and J by 9 bases. The CDR3 nucleotides read TGTGCCAGCAGCTTAGTAGGGGCTAGCGGAGTCAGTGAGCAGTTCTTC. Protein: CASSLVGASGVSEQFF.

The chain combines TRBV28 with TRBJ1-2; D might be TRBD1 (5 bases). The CDR3 is 14 amino acids. CDR1 is MDHEN and CDR2 is SYDVKM in the germline V gene. Trimming took 6 bases from V and 3 from J, leaving 14 bases between them. The CDR3 reads CASRPRQWDYGYTF. DNA of the CDR3: TGTGCCAGCAGGCCCCGACAGTGGGACTATGGCTACACCTTC.

V and J are TRBV7-8 and TRBJ2-7; D perhaps matches TRBD1 (6 bases). CDR1 and CDR2 (germline): SGHVS, FQNEAQ. The CDR3 contains 13 residues. Trimming took off 5 bases at V and 0 bases at J, with 8 bases between the two ends. CDR3 DNA sequence: TGTGCCAGCAGCCACAGGGTCTCCTACGAGCAGTACTTC. It codes for CASSHRVSYEQYF.

V usage is TRBV6-5 and J usage is TRBJ2-2, with D unclear. The V end was cut by 11 bases, the J end by 0 bases, with 10 bases between. The CDR3 spans 13 residues. Germline V gene data show CDR1 as MNHEY and CDR2 as SVGAGI. CDR3 coding DNA: TGTGCCTGCCAAGCGTCGAACACCGGGGAGCTGTTTTTT. This translates into CACQASNTGELFF.

The chain recombines TRBV10-3 with TRBJ2-7; 8 bases agree with TRBD1. From germline, CDR1 is ENHRY and CDR2 SYGVKD. The CDR3 is 14 amino acids. J was trimmed by 4 bases and V by 6 bases; bases with no gene match: 8. The CDR3 region is CAISTTGDRYEQYF. The CDR3 coding sequence is TGTGCCATCAGCACGACAGGGGATCGATACGAGCAGTACTTC.

This chain uses TRBV19 with TRBJ2-1; 10 nucleotides align to TRBD2. After removal of 5 bases from V and 5 bases from J, the junction contained 6 bases not matched to a gene. This CDR3 has 15 amino acids. CDR1 and CDR2 (germline): LNHDA, SQIVND (reference sequence). CDR3 DNA sequence: TGTGCCAGTAGTCCCCGGACTAGCGGACACAATGAGCAGTTCTTC. Translating it yields CASSPRTSGHNEQFF.

The gene calls are TRBV11-2 and TRBJ1-1, with 12 bases that match TRBD1. Trimming cost V 5 bases and J 5 bases; bases outside gene matches: 9. Germline assignment: CDR1 SGHAT and CDR2 FQNNGV. This CDR3 comprises 16 residues. CDR3 sequence reads: CASSPGTGGISTEAFF. The CDR3 bases are TGTGCCAGCAGCCCCGGGACAGGGGGCATTTCAACTGAAGCTTTCTTT.

The V call is TRBV18, the J call TRBJ1-1; 8 bases match TRBD1. The CDR3 runs 15 residues. Germline-derived CDR1 and CDR2 are KGHSH and LQKENI. The junction had 7 bases not matched to a gene; V was cut back by 2 bases and J by 5 bases. In nucleotides, the CDR3 is TGTGCCAGCTCACCAAGAGACAGGGGATGGACTGAAGCTTTCTTT. Its translation is CASSPRDRGWTEAFF.

The chain joins TRBV18 to TRBJ2-5; 9 bases are a match to TRBD1. Per the germline V gene, CDR1 is KGHSH and CDR2 is LQKENI. This CDR3 has 16 amino acids. V was pared by 6 bases and J by 1 base, with 9 bases of the junction left unmatched. The chain's CDR3 is CASSLTGQGPQETQYF. The CDR3 DNA is TGTGCCAGCTCCCTTACCGGACAGGGGCCCCAAGAGACCCAGTACTTC.

The chain employs TRBV4-2 and TRBJ1-3; no clear D gene. Germline loops: CDR1 LGHNA, CDR2 YNFKEQ. The V end was cut by 1 base, the J end by 0 bases, with 7 bases between. CDR3 length: 15 residues. The CDR3 DNA is TGTGCCAGCAGCCAAGTCCCAGACTCTGGAAACACCATATATTTT. It yields the protein CASSQVPDSGNTIYF.

This clone was observed once. The chain has TRBV5-8 and TRBJ1-2, with TRBD1 identical over 11 bases. Germline V lookup: CDR1 SGHTS, CDR2 YDEGEE. The junction had 3 bases not matched to a gene; V was cut back by 5 bases and J by 3 bases. The CDR3 totals 14 residues. In DNA, the CDR3 is TGTGCCAGCAGAAAGGGACAGGGGGACTATGGCTACACCTTC. Protein: CASRKGQGDYGYTF. The full variable domain, in which reference TRBV5-8 and TRBJ1-2 provide the parts outside the CDR3, is EAGVTQSPTHLIKTRGQQATLRCSPISGHTSVYWYQQALGLGLQFLLWYDEGEERNRGNFPPRFSGRQFPNYSSELNVNALELEDSALYLCASRKGQGDYGYTFGSGTRLTVV.

This rearrangement joins TRBV27 to TRBJ2-7, with D tentatively TRBD1 (5 bases). This CDR3 spans 14 amino acids. The germline V and J ends were trimmed by 9 bases and 0 bases, with 15 bases remaining between them. Germline values: CDR1 MNHEY, CDR2 SMNVEV (reference sequence). CDR3 bases: TGTGCCAGTTCGTCGCGACAGAGCTCCTACGAGCAGTACTTC. Amino acids: CASSSRQSSYEQYF.